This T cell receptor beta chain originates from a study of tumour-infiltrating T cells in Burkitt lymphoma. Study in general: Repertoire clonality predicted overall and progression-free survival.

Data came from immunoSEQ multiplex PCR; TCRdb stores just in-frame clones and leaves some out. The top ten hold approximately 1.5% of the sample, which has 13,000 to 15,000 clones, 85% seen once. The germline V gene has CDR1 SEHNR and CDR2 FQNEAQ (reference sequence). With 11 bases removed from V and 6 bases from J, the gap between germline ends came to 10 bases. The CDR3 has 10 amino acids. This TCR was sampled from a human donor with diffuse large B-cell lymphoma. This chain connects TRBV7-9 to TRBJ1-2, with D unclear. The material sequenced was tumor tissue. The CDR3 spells CAGNLDGYTF. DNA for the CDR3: TGTGCCGGCAACTTGGATGGCTACACCTTC.